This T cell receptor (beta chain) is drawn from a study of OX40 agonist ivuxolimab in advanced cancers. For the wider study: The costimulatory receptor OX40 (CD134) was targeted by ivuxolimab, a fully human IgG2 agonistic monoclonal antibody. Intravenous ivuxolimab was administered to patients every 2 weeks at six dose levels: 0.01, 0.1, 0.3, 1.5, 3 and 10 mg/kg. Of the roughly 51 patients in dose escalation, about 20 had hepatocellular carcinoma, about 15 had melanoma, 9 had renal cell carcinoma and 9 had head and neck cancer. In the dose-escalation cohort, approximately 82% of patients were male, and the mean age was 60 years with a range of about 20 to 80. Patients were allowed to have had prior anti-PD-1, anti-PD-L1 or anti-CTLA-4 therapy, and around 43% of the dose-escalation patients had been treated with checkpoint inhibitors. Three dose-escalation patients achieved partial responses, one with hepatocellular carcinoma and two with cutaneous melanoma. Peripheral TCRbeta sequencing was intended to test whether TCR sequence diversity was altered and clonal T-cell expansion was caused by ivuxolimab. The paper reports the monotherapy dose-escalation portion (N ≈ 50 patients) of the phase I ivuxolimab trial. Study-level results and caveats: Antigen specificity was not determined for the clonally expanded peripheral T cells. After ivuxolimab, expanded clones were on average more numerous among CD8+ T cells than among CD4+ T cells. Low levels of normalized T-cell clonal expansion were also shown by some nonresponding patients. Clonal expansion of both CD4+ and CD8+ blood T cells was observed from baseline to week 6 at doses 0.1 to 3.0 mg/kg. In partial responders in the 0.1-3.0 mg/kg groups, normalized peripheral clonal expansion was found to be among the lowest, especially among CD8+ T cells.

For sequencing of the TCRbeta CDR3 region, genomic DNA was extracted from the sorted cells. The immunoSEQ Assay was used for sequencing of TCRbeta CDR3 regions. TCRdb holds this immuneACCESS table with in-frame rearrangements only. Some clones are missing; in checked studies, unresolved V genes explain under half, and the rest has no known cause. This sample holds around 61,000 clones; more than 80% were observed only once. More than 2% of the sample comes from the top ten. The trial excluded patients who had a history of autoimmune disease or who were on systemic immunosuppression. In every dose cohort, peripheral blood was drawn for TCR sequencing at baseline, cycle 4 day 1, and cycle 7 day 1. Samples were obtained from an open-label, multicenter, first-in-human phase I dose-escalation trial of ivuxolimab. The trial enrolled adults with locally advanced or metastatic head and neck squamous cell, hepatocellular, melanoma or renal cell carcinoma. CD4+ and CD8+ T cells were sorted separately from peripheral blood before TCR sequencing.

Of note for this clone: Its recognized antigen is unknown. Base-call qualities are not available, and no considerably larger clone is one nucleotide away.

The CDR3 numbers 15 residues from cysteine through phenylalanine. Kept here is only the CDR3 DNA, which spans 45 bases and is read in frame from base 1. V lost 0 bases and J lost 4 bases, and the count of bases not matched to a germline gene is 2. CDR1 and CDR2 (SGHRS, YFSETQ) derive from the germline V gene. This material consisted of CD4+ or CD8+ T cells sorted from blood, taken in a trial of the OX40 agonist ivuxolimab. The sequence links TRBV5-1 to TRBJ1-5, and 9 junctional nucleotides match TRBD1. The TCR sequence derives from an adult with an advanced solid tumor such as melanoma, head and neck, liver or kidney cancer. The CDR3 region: CASSLGTGDNQPQHF. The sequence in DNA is TGCGCCAGCAGCTTGGGGACAGGGGATAATCAGCCCCAGCATTTT.